What follows is one TCR beta chain and its context. Its antigen is still unknown. No per-base quality is available; no much larger clone lies one base away. Trimming leaves V shorter by 5 bases and J shorter by 5 bases, with the junction holding 4 bases beyond the gene matches. CDR1 and CDR2, looked up from the germline V gene (reference sequence), are LNHDA and SQIVND. Including cysteine and phenylalanine, the CDR3 has 13 amino acids. Only the CDR3 DNA is retained, 39 bases long and in frame from the first base. These data are taken from a study of blood T cell repertoires in COVID-19 (TCRdb year 2020). About the study as a whole: Collaborator samples came from the United States, Italy and Spain and covered acute and convalescent phases of COVID-19. The material from the prospective study consisted of cDNA or gDNA derived from T cells, B-cell-depleted T cells, or PBMCs. Subjects who had been exposed to COVID-19, were actively infected with it, or had recovered from it provided the deeply sampled blood TCRbeta repertoires that made up the dataset. The repertoires were released in a freely available public database meant as a resource for research on the immune response to SARS-CoV-2. Samples were obtained from the ongoing ImmuneRACE study (first 160 participants) and from about 1,300 subjects provided by 6 global collaborators. Nearly every sample came with metadata listing a de-identified subject ID, COVID-19 status, age in years and sex. Where available, HLA class I and class II types were obtained from metadata supplied by the sample provider rather than from assay-based typing.

Findings and caveats that apply to the study as a whole: The quantity of clinical and demographic metadata differed by source and by participant and was supplied without curation.

TCRbeta CDR3 regions were amplified from genomic DNA using the immunoSEQ Assay, a bias-controlled multiplex PCR. The original pipeline was this. The number of nucleated cells in each sample was estimated by amplification of reference gene primers within the assay. To quantify the absolute abundance of each unique TCRbeta CDR3 rearrangement, sequence reads were collapsed and filtered. For each sample, productive Simpson clonality was calculated by taking the square root of Simpson's diversity index across productive rearrangements. TCRdb took this table from immuneACCESS and kept in-frame rearrangements with V and J called. Such tables lack part of the clones; where checked against another copy, unresolved V genes explain under half of the gap, and the rest is unexplained. D and trimming were read from the DNA, whereas the V and J calls and clone size are those reported in that table. The sample table records about 190,000 clones; about 83% of these occur just once. Jointly, the top ten make up roughly 3.2% of the sample.

Participants in the prospective study were aged roughly 18 to 100 years, lived in about two dozen United States geographic areas, and enrolled through a virtual design. Cohort assignment in the prospective study relied on participant-reported clinical history from a screening survey and a study questionnaire. Exposed participants were defined as having been in contact with someone with a PCR-confirmed or clinician-diagnosed COVID-19 case within 2 weeks of study entry. Each participant in the prospective study had whole blood, serum and a nasopharyngeal or oropharyngeal swab collected by mobile phlebotomists. Additional blood draws and questionnaires over an approximately 2-month period could optionally be provided by prospective study participants. Before DNA extraction, prospective study blood samples were shipped either frozen or at room temperature.

Sequenced material: PBMCs or T cells enriched from blood (not recorded which). The sequence was obtained from a woman aged 25 to 39 who had been exposed to COVID-19. The rearranged segments are TRBV19 and TRBJ2-7; TRBD1 agrees with 9 junctional bases. The CDR3 in this case is CASSSDRGNEQYF. The bases are TGTGCCAGTAGTTCGGACAGGGGCAACGAGCAGTACTTC.